Sequencing of this T cell receptor beta chain was carried out in a study of blood T cell repertoires in COVID-19. Study details: T cells, B-cell-depleted T cells, or PBMCs supplied cDNA or gDNA.

This CDR3 is built from 17 residues. Germline-derived CDR1 and CDR2 are LNHDA and SQIVND (reference sequence). V was pared by 1 base and J by 0 bases, with 13 bases between. In the authors' methods: Nucleated cell number was recorded as an estimate derived from reference gene primer amplification. The table came from immunoSEQ multiplex PCR; TCRdb's copy has only in-frame clones and leaves some out. Clone size and V and J calls were adopted from that table, with D and trimming inferred from the DNA. Here the sample spans a few hundred thousand clones, 70% to 90% being singletons. The sequenced sample was peripheral blood. V usage is TRBV19 and J usage is TRBJ1-3, with D uncertain. The source is a woman between 65 and 79 years old with acute or convalescent COVID-19. CDR3 nucleotides: TGTGCCAGTAGTATAGGCGGAAACTTTAACTCTGGAAACACCATATATTTT. Its translation is CASSIGGNFNSGNTIYF. The full variable domain, its missing parts supplied by reference TRBV19 and TRBJ1-3, is DGGITQSPKYLFRKEGQNVTLSCEQNLNHDAMYWYRQDPGQGLRLIYYSQIVNDFQKGDIAEGYSVSREKKESFPLTVTSAQKNPTAFYLCASSIGGNFNSGNTIYFGEGSWLTVV.